This TCR beta chain comes out of a study of CXCR3-negative and CXCR3-positive naive CD8 T cells. Germline V gene sequence: CDR1 LGHNT, CDR2 FRNRAP. The CDR3 loop spans 15 amino acids. In preparing the TRB cDNA libraries, 5' RACE with UMI labels was used. TCRdb reanalyzed the 5' RACE reads, giving one entry per CDR3 protein sequence and no DNA. This sample's table reports approximately 59,000 distinct CDR3 sequences. Each CD8+ T cell subset was flow-sorted in triplicate. Every sort contained 250,000 to 300,000 cells. The naive CD8+ gate required CD45RO-CCR7+CD27+CD95- phenotype. Remarks on this clonotype: Its cognate antigen is unknown.

Overall study findings and caveats: CXCR3-expressing naive cells carried TRB CDR3s more hydrophobic than those of CXCR3-negative naive cells. PBMCs showed partially decreased CXCR3 expression after cryopreservation, and most assays used fresh PBMCs. In both naive subsets diversity was comparably high, whereas memory CD8+ cells showed much lower diversity.

Sequenced: naive CXCR3+ CD8+ T cells from blood. Subset denoted: CD45RO-CCR7+CD27+CD95- naive CD8+ T cells expressing CXCR3 (TNR3+). The TCR was taken from a human donor in good health. Some clones in this sample may be carry-over from other donors' samples. The rearrangement links TRBV12-5 to TRBJ2-1; lacking DNA, the TRBD1 call made by TCRdb goes unchecked. The chain's CDR3 is CASGSPLGPLNEQFF. The full variable domain, with the rest looked up from reference TRBV12-5 and TRBJ2-1, is DARVTQTPRHKVTEMGQEVTMRCQPILGHNTVFWYRQTMMQGLELLAYFRNRAPLDDSGMPKDRFSAEMPDATLATLKIQPSEPRDSAVYFCASGSPLGPLNEQFFGPGTRLTVL.